This T cell receptor beta chain was captured in a study of blood T cell repertoires in COVID-19. About the study: Nucleic acid was either cDNA or gDNA, and it came from T cells, B-cell-depleted T cells, or PBMCs.

In the study's own analysis: Reference gene primer amplification gave estimated nucleated cell counts. The protocol was immunoSEQ multiplex PCR, while the TCRdb copy is restricted to in-frame clones and leaves out a portion. That table gives V, J and clone size, and the DNA gave D and trimming. This table has some 160,000 clones, about 77% appearing once. This clone has only one observation. Trimming pared 5 bases from V and 1 base from J, leaving 11 bases between. This CDR3 spans 15 amino acids. Per the germline V gene, CDR1 is SGHNT and CDR2 is YENEEA. This TCR was sampled from a woman aged 80 or over with acute or convalescent COVID-19. Material for sequencing was peripheral blood. The rearrangement uses TRBV11-3 and TRBJ2-2; D might be TRBD2 (7 bases). The CDR3, as DNA: TGTGCCAGCAGCGCCGGGGGGCGGAACACCGGGGAGCTGTTTTTT. It specifies CASSAGGRNTGELFF.